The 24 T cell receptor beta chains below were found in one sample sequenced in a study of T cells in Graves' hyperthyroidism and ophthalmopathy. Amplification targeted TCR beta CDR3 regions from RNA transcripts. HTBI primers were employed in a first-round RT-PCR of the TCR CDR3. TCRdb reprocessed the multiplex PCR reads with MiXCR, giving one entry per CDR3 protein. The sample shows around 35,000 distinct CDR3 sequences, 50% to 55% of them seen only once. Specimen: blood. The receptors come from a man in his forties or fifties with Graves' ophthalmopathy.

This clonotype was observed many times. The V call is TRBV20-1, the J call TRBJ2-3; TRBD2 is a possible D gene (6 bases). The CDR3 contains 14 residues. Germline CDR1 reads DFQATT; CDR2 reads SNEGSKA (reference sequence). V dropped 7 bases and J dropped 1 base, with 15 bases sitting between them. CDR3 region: CSVLTGAGTDTQYF. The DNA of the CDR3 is TGCAGTGTGCTGACGGGAGCCGGCACAGATACGCAGTATTTT.

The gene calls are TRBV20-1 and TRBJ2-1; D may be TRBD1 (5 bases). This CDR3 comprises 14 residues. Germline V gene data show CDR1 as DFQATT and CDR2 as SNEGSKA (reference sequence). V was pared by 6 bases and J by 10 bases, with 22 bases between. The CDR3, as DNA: TGCAGTGCGAATGGAGACAGTGAAACCTACGAGCAGTTCTTC. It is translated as CSANGDSETYEQFF.

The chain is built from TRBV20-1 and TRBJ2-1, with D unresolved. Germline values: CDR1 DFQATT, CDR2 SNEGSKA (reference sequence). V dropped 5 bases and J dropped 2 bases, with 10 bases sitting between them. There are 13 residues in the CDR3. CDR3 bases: TGCAGTGCTGCCCGTCGGACCTACAATGAGCAGTTCTTC. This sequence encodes CSAARRTYNEQFF.

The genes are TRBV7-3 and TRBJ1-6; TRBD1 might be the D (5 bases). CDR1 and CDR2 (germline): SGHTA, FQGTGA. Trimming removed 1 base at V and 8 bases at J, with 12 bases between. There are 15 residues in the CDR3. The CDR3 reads CASSLMGPPDSPLHF. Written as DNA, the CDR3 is TGTGCCAGCAGCTTAATGGGGCCTCCGGATTCACCCCTCCACTTT. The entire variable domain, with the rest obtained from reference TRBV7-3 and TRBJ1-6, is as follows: GAGVSQTPSNKVTEKGKYVELRCDPISGHTALYWYRQSLGQGPEFLIYFQGTGAADDSGLPNDRFFAVRPEGSVSTLKIQRTERGDSAVYLCASSLMGPPDSPLHFGNGTRLTVT.

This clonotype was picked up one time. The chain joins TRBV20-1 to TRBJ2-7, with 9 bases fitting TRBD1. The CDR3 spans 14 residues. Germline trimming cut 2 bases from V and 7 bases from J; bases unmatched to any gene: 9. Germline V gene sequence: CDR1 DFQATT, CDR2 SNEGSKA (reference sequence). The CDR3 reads CSARSGTGNKEQYF. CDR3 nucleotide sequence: TGCAGTGCTAGAAGCGGGACAGGGAATAAGGAGCAGTACTTC.

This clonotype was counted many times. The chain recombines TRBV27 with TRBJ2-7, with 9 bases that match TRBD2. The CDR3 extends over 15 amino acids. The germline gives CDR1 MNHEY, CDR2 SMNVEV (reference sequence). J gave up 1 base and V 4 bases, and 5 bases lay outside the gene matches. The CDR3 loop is CASSSLAGDSYEQYF. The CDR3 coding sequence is TGTGCCAGCAGTTCCTTAGCGGGAGATTCCTACGAGCAGTACTTC.

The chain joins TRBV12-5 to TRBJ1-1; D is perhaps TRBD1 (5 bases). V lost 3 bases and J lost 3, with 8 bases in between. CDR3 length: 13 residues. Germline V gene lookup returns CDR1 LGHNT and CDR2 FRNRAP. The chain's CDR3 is CASGLWGDTEAFF. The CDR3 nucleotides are TGTGCTAGTGGTTTATGGGGGGACACTGAAGCTTTCTTT.

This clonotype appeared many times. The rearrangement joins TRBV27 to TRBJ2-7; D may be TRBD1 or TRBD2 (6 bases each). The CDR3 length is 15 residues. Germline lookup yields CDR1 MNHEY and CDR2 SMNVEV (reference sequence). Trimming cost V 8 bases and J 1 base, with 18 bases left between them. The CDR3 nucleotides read TGTGCCAGCGCCCATGGGGGCGGAGGGTCCTACGAGCAGTACTTC. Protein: CASAHGGGGSYEQYF.

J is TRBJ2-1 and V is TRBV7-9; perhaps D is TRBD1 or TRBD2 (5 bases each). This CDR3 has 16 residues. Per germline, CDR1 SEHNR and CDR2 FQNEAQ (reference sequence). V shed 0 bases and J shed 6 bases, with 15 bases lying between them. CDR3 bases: TGTGCCAGCAGCTTAGCGTCCGACCGGGACCTCAATGAGCAGTTCTTC. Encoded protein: CASSLASDRDLNEQFF.

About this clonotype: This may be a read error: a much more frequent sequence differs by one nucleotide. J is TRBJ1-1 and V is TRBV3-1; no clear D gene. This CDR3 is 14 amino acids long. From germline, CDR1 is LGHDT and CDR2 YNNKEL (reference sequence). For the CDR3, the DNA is TGTGCCAGCTGCCAAACCGACACGAACACTGAAGCTTTCTTT. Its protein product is CASCQTDTNTEAFF.

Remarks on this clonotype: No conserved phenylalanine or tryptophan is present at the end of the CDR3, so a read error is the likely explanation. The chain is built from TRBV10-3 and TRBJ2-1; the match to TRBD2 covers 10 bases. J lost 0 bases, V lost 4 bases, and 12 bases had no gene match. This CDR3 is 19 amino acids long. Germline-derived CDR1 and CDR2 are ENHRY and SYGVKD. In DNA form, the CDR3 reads TGTGCCATCAGTGGGGGGACTAGCGCCGTCGGGAGCTCCTACAATGAGCAGTTCAGA. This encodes CAISGGTSAVGSSYNEQFR.

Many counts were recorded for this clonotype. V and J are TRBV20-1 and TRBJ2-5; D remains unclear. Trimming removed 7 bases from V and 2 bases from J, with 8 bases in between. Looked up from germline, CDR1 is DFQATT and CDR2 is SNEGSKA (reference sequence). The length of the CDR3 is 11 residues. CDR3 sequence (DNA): TGCAGTGTACAGAAGCAAGAGACCCAGTACTTC. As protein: CSVQKQETQYF.

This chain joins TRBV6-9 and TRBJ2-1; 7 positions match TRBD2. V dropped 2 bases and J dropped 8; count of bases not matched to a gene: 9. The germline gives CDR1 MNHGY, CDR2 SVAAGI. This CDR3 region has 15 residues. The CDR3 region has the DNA TGTGCCAGCAGTTATCGCTGGCGGGAGACCGATGAGCAGTTCTTC. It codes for CASSYRWRETDEQFF.

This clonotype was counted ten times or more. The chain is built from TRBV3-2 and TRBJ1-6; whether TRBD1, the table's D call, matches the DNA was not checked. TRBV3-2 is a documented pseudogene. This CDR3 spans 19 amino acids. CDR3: CASSQVWTPLTGAKSPLHF. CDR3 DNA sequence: TGTGCCAGCAGCCAAGTTTGGACCCCTTTGACAGGGGCAAAATCACCCCTCCACTTT.

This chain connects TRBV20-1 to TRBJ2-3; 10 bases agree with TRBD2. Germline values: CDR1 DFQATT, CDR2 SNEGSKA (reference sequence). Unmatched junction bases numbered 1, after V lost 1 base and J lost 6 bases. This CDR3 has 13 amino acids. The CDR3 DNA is TGCAGTGCTAGAGCGACTAGCGGGGATACGCAGTATTTT. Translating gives CSARATSGDTQYF.

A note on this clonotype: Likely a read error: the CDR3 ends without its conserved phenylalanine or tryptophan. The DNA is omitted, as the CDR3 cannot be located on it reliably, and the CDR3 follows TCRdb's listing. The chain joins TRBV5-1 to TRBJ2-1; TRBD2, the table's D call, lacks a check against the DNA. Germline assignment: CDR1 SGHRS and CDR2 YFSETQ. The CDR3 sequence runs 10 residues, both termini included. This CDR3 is CASSLGGSFG.

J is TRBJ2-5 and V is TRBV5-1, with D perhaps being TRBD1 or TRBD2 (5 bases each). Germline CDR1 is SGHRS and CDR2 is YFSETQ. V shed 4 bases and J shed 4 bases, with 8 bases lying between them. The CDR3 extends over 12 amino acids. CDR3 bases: TGCGCCAGCAGCGTTGGGGGAGAGACCCAGTACTTC. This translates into CASSVGGETQYF.

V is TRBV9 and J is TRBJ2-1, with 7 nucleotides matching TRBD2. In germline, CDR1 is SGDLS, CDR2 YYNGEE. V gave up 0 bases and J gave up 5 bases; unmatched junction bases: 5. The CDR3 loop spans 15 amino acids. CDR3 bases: TGTGCCAGCAGCGTAGAAGCGGGAACACACAATGAGCAGTTCTTC. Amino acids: CASSVEAGTHNEQFF. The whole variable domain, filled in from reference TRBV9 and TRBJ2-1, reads DSGVTQTPKHLITATGQRVTLRCSPRSGDLSVYWYQQSLDQGLQFLIQYYNGEERAKGNILERFSAQQFPDLHSELNLSSLELGDSALYFCASSVEAGTHNEQFFGPGTRLTVL.

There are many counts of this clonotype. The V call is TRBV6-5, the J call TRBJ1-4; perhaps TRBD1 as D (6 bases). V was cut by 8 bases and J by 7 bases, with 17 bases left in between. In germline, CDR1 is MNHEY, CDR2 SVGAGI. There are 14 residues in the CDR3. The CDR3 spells CASRRTVAGEKLFF. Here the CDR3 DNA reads TGTGCCAGCCGCAGGACAGTGGCGGGTGAAAAACTGTTTTTT.

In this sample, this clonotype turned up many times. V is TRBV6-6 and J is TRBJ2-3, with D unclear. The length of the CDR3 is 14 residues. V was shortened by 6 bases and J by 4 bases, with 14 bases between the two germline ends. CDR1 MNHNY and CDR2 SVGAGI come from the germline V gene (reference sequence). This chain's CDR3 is CASSPGRSADTQYF. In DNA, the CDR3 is TGTGCCAGCAGCCCCGGACGGTCGGCAGATACGCAGTATTTT.

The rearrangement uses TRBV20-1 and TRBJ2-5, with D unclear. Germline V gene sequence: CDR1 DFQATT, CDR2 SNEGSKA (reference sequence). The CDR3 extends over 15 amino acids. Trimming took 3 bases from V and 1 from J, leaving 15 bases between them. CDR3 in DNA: TGCAGTGCTAGGTCACCCCTCGGGCCCCAAGAGACCCAGTACTTC. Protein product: CSARSPLGPQETQYF.

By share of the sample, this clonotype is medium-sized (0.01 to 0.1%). The DNA for the CDR3 is TGTGCCAGCTCCTGGTCCTTCAATCAGCCCCAGCATTTT. It yields the protein CASSWSFNQPQHF. This chain joins TRBV7-2 and TRBJ1-5; D remains ambiguous. V was trimmed by 8 bases and J by 3 bases, leaving 11 bases between them. CDR1 is SGHTA, CDR2 FQGNSA, per germline. The CDR3 is made up of 13 amino acids.

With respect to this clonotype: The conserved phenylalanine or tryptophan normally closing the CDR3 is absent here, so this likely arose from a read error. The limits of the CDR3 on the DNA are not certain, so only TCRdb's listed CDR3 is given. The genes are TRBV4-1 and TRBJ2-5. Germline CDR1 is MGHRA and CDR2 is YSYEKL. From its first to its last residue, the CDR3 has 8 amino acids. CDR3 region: CASSQVDL.

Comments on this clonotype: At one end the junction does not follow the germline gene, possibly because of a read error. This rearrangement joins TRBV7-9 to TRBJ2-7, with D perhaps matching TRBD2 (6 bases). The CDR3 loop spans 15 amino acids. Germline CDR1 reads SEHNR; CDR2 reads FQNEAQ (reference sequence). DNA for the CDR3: TGTGCTAGCAGCCCTTTAGCGGAAGTTTCCTACGAGCAGTACTTC. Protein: CASSPLAEVSYEQYF.